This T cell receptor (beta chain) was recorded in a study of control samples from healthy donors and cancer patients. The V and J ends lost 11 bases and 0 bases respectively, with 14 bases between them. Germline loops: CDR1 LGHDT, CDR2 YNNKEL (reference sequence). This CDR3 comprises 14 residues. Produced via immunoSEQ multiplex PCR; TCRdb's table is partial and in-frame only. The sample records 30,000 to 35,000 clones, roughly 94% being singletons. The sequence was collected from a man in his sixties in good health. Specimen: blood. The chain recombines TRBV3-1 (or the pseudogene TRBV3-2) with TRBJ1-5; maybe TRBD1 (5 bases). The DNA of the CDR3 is TGTGCCTCACCGGGGGAATATAGCAATCAGCCCCAGCATTTT. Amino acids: CASPGEYSNQPQHF.